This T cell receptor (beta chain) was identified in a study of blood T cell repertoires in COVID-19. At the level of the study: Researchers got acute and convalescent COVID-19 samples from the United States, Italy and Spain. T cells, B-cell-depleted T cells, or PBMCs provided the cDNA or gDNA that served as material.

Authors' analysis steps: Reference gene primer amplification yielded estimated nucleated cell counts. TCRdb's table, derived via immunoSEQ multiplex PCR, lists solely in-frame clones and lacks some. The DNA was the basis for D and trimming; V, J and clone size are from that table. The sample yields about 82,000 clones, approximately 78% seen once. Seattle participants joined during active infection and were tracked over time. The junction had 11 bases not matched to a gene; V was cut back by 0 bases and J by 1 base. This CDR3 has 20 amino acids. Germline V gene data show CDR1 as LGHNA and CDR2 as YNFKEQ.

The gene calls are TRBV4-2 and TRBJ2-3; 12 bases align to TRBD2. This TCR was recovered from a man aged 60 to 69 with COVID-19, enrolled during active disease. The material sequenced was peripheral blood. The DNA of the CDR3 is TGTGCCAGCAGCCAAGATCTGCTAGCGGGGGGGAGGGATCGCACAGATACGCAGTATTTT. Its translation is CASSQDLLAGGRDRTDTQYF.